This TCR beta chain was identified during a study of CD8+ T cells in alopecia areata. Sorting of pooled cutaneous lymph node cells was based on CD4, CD8alpha, NKG2D, NKG2ACE and other markers. Many counts were recorded for this clone. The gene names here belong to mouse. Read data end 4 residues before the CDR3 end; the end is taken from the germline J gene. The CDR3 length is 14 residues. Germline V lookup: CDR1 NSQYPW, CDR2 LRSPGD (reference sequence). V shed 6 bases, J shed 4 bases, and the junction held 4 bases outside the gene matches. The sequencing template was cDNA reverse transcribed from extracted RNA. Sequencing was performed with immunoSEQ multiplex PCR; in TCRdb, only in-frame clones are kept and a portion is missing. Recorded here are over 250,000 clones, none singletons.

This receptor was obtained from a C3H/HeJ mouse with alopecia areata. The strain's MHC haplotype is H2-k. The sample taken for sequencing was CD4+ T cells sorted from a lymph node. The chain employs TRBV1 and TRBJ2-1; 9 bases are shared with TRBD1. The chain's CDR3 is CTCRAGTGYAEQFF. The DNA read from the CDR3 is TGCACCTGCAGAGCCGGGACAGGGTATGCT.